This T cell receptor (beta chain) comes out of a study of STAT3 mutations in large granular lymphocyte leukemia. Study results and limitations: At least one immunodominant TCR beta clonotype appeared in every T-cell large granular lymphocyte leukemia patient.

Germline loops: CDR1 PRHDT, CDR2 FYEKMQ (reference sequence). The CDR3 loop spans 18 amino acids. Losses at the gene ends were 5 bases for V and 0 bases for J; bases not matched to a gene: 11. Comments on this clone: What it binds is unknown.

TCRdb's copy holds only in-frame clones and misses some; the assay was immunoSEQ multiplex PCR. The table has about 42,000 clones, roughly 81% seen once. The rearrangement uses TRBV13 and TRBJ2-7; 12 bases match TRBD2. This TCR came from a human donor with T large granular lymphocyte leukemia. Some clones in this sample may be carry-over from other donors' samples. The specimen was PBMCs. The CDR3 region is CASSPQTTSGGSSYEQYF. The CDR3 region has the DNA TGTGCCAGCAGCCCCCAGACTACTAGCGGGGGGAGCTCCTACGAGCAGTACTTC.